This is a list of T cell receptor beta chains from one sample in a study of blood T cell repertoires in COVID-19. Profiling relied on immunoSEQ multiplex PCR, and the TCRdb table lists in-frame clones only, not all of them. Of 210,000 or so clones in the sample, under 90% were seen once. The sample was peripheral blood. The receptors were sampled from a human donor in a cohort sampled during active COVID-19. Both conserved end residues are part of each CDR3. A D gene is named only where the DNA matches it firmly. Expanded clones get a size class; other rows say once, few or many, or leave the size out.

J gene	clone size	D gene	V gene	CDR3 protein	CDR3 DNA
TRBJ2-3	.	.	TRBV11-3	CAISQTPTRVGTDTQYF	TGTGCCATCTCTCAAACGCCGACCCGGGTGGGCACAGATACGCAGTATTTT
TRBJ2-2	.	TRBD1	TRBV5-1	CASSLVFQGAGELFF	TGCGCCAGCAGCTTGGTCTTCCAGGGGGCCGGGGAGCTGTTTTTT
TRBJ2-7	few	.	TRBV3-1/TRBV3-2	CASSQVSRSSYEQYF	TGTGCCAGCAGCCAAGTTTCTCGGAGCTCCTACGAGCAGTACTTC
TRBJ2-7	few	TRBD2	TRBV5-1	CASSDWETSGLLEQYF	TGCGCCAGCAGCGATTGGGAGACTAGCGGGCTTTTGGAGCAGTACTTC
TRBJ2-6	.	TRBD1	TRBV5-1	CASSLTGGSGANVLTF	TGCGCCAGCAGCTTGACAGGGGGTTCTGGGGCCAACGTCCTGACTTTC
TRBJ2-2	.	.	TRBV11-3	CASSITGELFF	TGTGCCAGCAGTATCACCGGGGAGCTGTTTTTT
TRBJ1-1	.	.	TRBV13	CASSLGSNGAEAFF	TGTGCCAGCAGCTTAGGAAGCAATGGAGCTGAAGCTTTCTTT
TRBJ2-2	.	.	TRBV21-1	CASSEGQSNTGELFF	TGTGCCAGCAGCGAAGGACAGTCGAACACCGGGGAGCTGTTTTTT
TRBJ1-5	.	.	TRBV6-5	CASSPIREVQPQHF	TGTGCCAGCAGTCCGATTCGGGAGGTTCAGCCCCAGCATTTT
TRBJ1-5	.	TRBD1	TRBV19	CASTPLTGTNQPQHF	TGTGCCAGTACACCATTGACAGGGACCAATCAGCCCCAGCATTTT
TRBJ1-3	.	.	TRBV5-1	CASNDLQGNTIYF	TGCGCCAGCAACGATTTACAGGGAAACACCATATATTTT
TRBJ2-3	.	.	TRBV5-1	CASSLEPRSTDTQYF	TGCGCCAGCAGCTTGGAGCCCCGGAGCACAGATACGCAGTATTTT
TRBJ2-1	.	.	TRBV5-4	CASSLQGPRNEQFF	TGTGCCAGCAGCTTGCAGGGGCCGAGGAATGAGCAGTTCTTC
TRBJ1-1	.	.	TRBV6-4	CASSEDRDTEAFF	TGTGCCAGCAGTGAAGATCGGGACACTGAAGCTTTCTTT
TRBJ1-6	.	.	TRBV3-1/TRBV3-2	CASSPQSYNSPLHF	TGTGCCAGCAGCCCACAGTCTTATAATTCACCCCTCCACTTT
TRBJ1-5	.	TRBD1	TRBV3-1/TRBV3-2	CASSQGTGTSNQPQHF	TGTGCCAGCAGCCAAGGGACAGGGACTTCGAATCAGCCCCAGCATTTT
TRBJ1-2	few	.	TRBV29-1	CSVLVATLNYGYTF	TGCAGCGTCTTAGTAGCGACTCTTAACTATGGCTACACCTTC
TRBJ1-1	.	.	TRBV7-9	CASSLGTANTEAFF	TGTGCCAGCAGCTTAGGTACAGCAAACACTGAAGCTTTCTTT